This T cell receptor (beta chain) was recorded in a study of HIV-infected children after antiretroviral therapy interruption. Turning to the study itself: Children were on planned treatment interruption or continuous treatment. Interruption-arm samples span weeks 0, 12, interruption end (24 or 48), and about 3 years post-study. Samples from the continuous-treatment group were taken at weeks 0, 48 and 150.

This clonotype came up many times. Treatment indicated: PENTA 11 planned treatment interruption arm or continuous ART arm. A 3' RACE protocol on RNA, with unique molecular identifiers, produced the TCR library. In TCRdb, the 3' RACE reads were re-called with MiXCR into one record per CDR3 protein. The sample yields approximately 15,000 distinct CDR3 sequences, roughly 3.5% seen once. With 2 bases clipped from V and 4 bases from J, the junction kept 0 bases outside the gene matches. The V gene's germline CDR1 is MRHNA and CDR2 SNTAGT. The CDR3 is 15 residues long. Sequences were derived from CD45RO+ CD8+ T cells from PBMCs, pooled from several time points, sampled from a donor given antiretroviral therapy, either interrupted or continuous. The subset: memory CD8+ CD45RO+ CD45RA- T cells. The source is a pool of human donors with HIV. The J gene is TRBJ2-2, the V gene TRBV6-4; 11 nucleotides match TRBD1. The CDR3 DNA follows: TGTGCCAGCAGTGACGGGACAGGGGGCACCGGGGAGCTGTTTTTT. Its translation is CASSDGTGGTGELFF.